The next 29 T cell receptor beta chains were all read from a single sample in a study of T-cell reconstitution after alpha-beta-depleted transplantation in children. Preparation of the TCRbeta library involved a method that used unique molecular identifiers. Each CDR3 protein gets one entry after TCRdb re-called the PCR reads with MiXCR. The table includes about 610,000 distinct CDR3 sequences, more than 9% detected once. The sequencing used PBMCs from the stem cell graft donor, collected from the stem cell graft. Every receptor here comes from a human donor who donated a stem cell graft to a child with acute myeloid leukemia.

The gene calls are TRBV20-1 and TRBJ1-1; D is unresolved. The ends were cut back, 2 bases at V and 5 bases at J, with 12 bases in the middle. CDR1 and CDR2 (germline): DFQATT, SNEGSKA (reference sequence). The CDR3 runs 13 residues. The CDR3: CSARRVGRTEAFF. CDR3 DNA: TGCAGTGCTAGACGGGTGGGAAGGACTGAAGCTTTCTTT.

The rearrangement links TRBV28 to TRBJ2-7; unclear D gene. The germline CDR1 and CDR2 sequences are MDHEN and SYDVKM. The germline V and J ends were trimmed by 7 bases and 3 bases, with 13 bases remaining between them. This CDR3 is built from 13 residues. The DNA for the CDR3 is TGTGCCAGCACCAGTGGGTATGTCTACGAGCAGTACTTC. This gives the protein CASTSGYVYEQYF.

A few counts support this clonotype. This chain links TRBV5-5 with TRBJ2-1; maybe TRBD2 (6 bases). This CDR3 region has 13 residues. Germline CDR1 SGHKS, CDR2 YYEKEE (reference sequence). The ends were cut back, 1 base at V and 5 bases at J, with 7 bases in the middle. The CDR3 DNA sequence: TGTGCCAGCAGCTTGAAGCGGGACAATGAGCAGTTCTTC. This sequence encodes CASSLKRDNEQFF.

This clonotype showed up many times. The CDR3 region has the DNA TGTGCCAGCTCACCACGGGACAGAGACTACGAGCAGTACTTC. Amino acid sequence: CASSPRDRDYEQYF. The chain is built from TRBV18 and TRBJ2-7; 7 positions agree with TRBD1. The CDR3 loop spans 14 amino acids. V was clipped by 1 base and J by 3 bases; unmatched bases: 3. Germline-derived CDR1 and CDR2 are KGHSH and LQKENI.

This clonotype was detected only a few times. The CDR3 DNA reads TGTGCCAGCAGCTTAATGTCAGCGGGAGAGGAGTTCTTC. As protein: CASSLMSAGEEFF. The chain carries TRBV7-3 and TRBJ2-1, with 8 bases matching TRBD2. Per germline, CDR1 SGHTA and CDR2 FQGTGA. Trimming cost V 1 base and J 14 bases; bases outside gene matches: 7. This CDR3 contains 13 residues.

There are many counts of this clonotype. Here the CDR3 DNA reads TGTGCCAGCAGCCTGGGAGGACAGGGTAGCCTCTCTGGGGCCAACGTCCTGACTTTC. Protein product: CASSLGGQGSLSGANVLTF. V usage is TRBV3-1 and J usage is TRBJ2-6; TRBD1 matches 8 bases. The CDR3 is 19 residues long. Germline CDR1 is LGHDT and CDR2 is YNNKEL (reference sequence). The ends lost 4 bases at V and 0 bases at J; junction bases unmatched: 11.

This chain connects TRBV20-1 to TRBJ2-2; 11 nucleotides align to TRBD2. Losses at the gene ends were 1 base for V and 4 bases for J; bases not matched to a gene: 2. From germline, CDR1 is DFQATT and CDR2 SNEGSKA (reference sequence). The CDR3 is 15 residues long. CDR3 region: CSARVSGRATGELFF. The CDR3, as DNA: TGCAGTGCTAGAGTTAGCGGGAGGGCCACCGGGGAGCTGTTTTTT.

The rearrangement links TRBV15 to TRBJ2-2; 8 bases match TRBD2. The J segment lost 1 base and the V segment lost 0 bases, leaving 1 base of the junction unmatched. The CDR3 has 16 amino acids. CDR1 and CDR2 from the germline V gene are LNHNV and YYDKDF (reference sequence). DNA of the CDR3: TGTGCCACCAGCAGAGATCTAGCGGGGAACACCGGGGAGCTGTTTTTT. Residues: CATSRDLAGNTGELFF.

This clonotype is medium-sized in the sample. V is TRBV6-5 and J is TRBJ2-1; maybe TRBD2 (6 bases). CDR1 is MNHEY and CDR2 is SVGAGI in the germline V gene. The CDR3 length is 18 residues. V lost 2 bases to trimming and J lost 7 bases, with 24 bases between them. DNA for the CDR3: TGTGCCAGCAGTTACGAGTGGCGGGATTCCTCTCGGAGGAATGAGCAGTTCTTC. This translates into CASSYEWRDSSRRNEQFF.

The chain couples TRBV7-9 to TRBJ2-3, with 8 bases that match TRBD2. This CDR3 has 16 amino acids. Germline lookup yields CDR1 SEHNR and CDR2 FQNEAQ (reference sequence). With 5 bases clipped from V and 3 bases from J, the junction kept 10 bases outside the gene matches. CDR3 bases: TGTGCCAGCAGCCGCCCAGCGGGAGTAAAGACAGATACGCAGTATTTT. The encoded protein is CASSRPAGVKTDTQYF.

This clonotype came up many times. The rearrangement links TRBV20-1 to TRBJ2-1; 8 bases map to TRBD2. Germline loops: CDR1 DFQATT, CDR2 SNEGSKA (reference sequence). The CDR3 contains 16 residues. V dropped 5 bases and J dropped 9; count of bases not matched to a gene: 18. CDR3 sequence (DNA): TGCAGTGCTCAAACCTCGAGAACTAGCGGTAATCTTGAGCAGTTCTTC. Translating it yields CSAQTSRTSGNLEQFF.

This clonotype showed up many times. The J gene is TRBJ1-6, the V gene TRBV20-1; D is ambiguous. The CDR3 is 13 amino acids. CDR1 and CDR2 (germline): DFQATT, SNEGSKA (reference sequence). V was trimmed by 2 bases and J by 7 bases, leaving 9 bases between them. CDR3 residues: CSARMEGNSPLHF. DNA of the CDR3: TGCAGTGCTAGAATGGAGGGAAATTCACCCCTCCACTTT.

This clonotype was observed a few times. This chain uses TRBV29-1 with TRBJ2-1; 11 bases map to TRBD2. Germline V gene lookup returns CDR1 SQVTM and CDR2 ANQGSEA. The CDR3 contains 19 residues. V dropped 2 bases and J dropped 3; count of bases not matched to a gene: 15. The CDR3 is CSVEKLRLAGITYYNEQFF. CDR3 bases: TGCAGCGTTGAAAAATTGAGACTAGCGGGAATCACCTACTACAATGAGCAGTTCTTC.

This clonotype was counted at least ten times. This chain links TRBV24-1 with TRBJ2-1; 12 bases fit TRBD2. CDR3 length: 19 residues. With 3 bases clipped from V and 0 bases from J, the junction kept 8 bases outside the gene matches. Germline V gene data show CDR1 as KGHDR and CDR2 as SFDVKD. The DNA for the CDR3 is TGTGCCACCAGTGATACTACCTGGACTAGCGGGGCCTCCTACAATGAGCAGTTCTTC. As protein: CATSDTTWTSGASYNEQFF.

This clonotype has only a few counts. The rearrangement uses TRBV11-3 and TRBJ2-3; maybe TRBD2 (5 bases). Trimming shortened V by 3 bases and J by 0 bases, and 7 bases separated the two germline ends. The CDR3 has 14 residues. Germline CDR1 SGHNT, CDR2 YENEEA. The CDR3 DNA is TGTGCCAGCAGCTTCGAGGGAAGCACAGATACGCAGTATTTT. Encoded protein: CASSFEGSTDTQYF.

Only a few counts were recorded for this clonotype. CDR3 nucleotide sequence: TGTGCCAGCAGCTTAGTCGGGACTAGCGCATGGAATGAGCAGTTCTTC. As protein: CASSLVGTSAWNEQFF. V and J are TRBV7-2 and TRBJ2-1, with 10 positions matching TRBD2. Germline lookup yields CDR1 SGHTA and CDR2 FQGNSA. With V trimmed by 1 base and J by 7 bases, 7 bases remained unmatched. This CDR3 has 16 residues.

This clonotype occurred a few times. This rearrangement joins TRBV7-9 to TRBJ1-3, with a weak D call TRBD1 (6 bases). The CDR3 is 14 residues long. V was shortened by 3 bases and J by 4 bases, with 10 bases between the two germline ends. Per the germline V gene, CDR1 is SEHNR and CDR2 is FQNEAQ (reference sequence). CDR3 sequence reads: CASSFRGEGNTIYF. In DNA form, the CDR3 reads TGTGCCAGCAGCTTCAGGGGCGAAGGAAACACCATATATTTT.

The chain links TRBV9 to TRBJ2-1; a possible D gene is TRBD1 (6 bases). The germline V and J ends were trimmed by 7 bases and 8 bases, with 16 bases remaining between them. The CDR3 has 13 amino acids. Germline assignment: CDR1 SGDLS and CDR2 YYNGEE. The CDR3 spells CASSGGWSDEQFF. The DNA for the CDR3 is TGTGCCAGCTCTGGGGGCTGGTCCGATGAGCAGTTCTTC.

V and J are TRBV4-2 and TRBJ1-4; D not resolved. There are 14 residues in the CDR3. V was clipped by 0 bases and J by 7 bases, with 9 bases between them. In germline, CDR1 is LGHNA, CDR2 YNFKEQ. DNA for the CDR3: TGTGCCAGCAGCCAAGATCCGGTGGTTGAAAAACTGTTTTTT. Translation: CASSQDPVVEKLFF.

This clonotype came up a few times. This chain links TRBV6-5 with TRBJ2-4; TRBD1 agrees at 7 bases. CDR1 and CDR2 (germline): MNHEY, SVGAGI. This CDR3 contains 16 residues. Unmatched junction bases numbered 5, after V lost 2 bases and J lost 1 base. The CDR3 DNA is TGTGCCAGCAGTTACGGACAGGCGGTGGCCAAAAACATTCAGTACTTC. This codes for CASSYGQAVAKNIQYF.

This clonotype was observed a few times. This chain links TRBV7-2 with TRBJ2-3; D is uncertain. The germline V gene has CDR1 SGHTA and CDR2 FQGNSA. The CDR3 is made up of 15 amino acids. V shed 4 bases and J shed 2 bases, with 13 bases lying between them. CDR3 DNA: TGTGCCAGCAGCTCATCAACCTTTGTCACAGATACGCAGTATTTT. Its translation is CASSSSTFVTDTQYF.

This clonotype was recorded many times. The chain combines TRBV12-3 or TRBV12-4 with TRBJ1-6, with D unresolved. V lost 7 bases and J lost 13, with 23 bases in between. The CDR3 has 15 amino acids. DNA of the CDR3: TGTGCCAGCACCCAAGGTTCTAAGATACAAGGGCCCCTCCACTTT. Translated: CASTQGSKIQGPLHF.

This clonotype appeared many times. The CDR3 nucleotides read TGCAGTGCTCGACAGGGTTTAGGGGAGCTGTTTTTT. Its translation is CSARQGLGELFF. V and J are TRBV20-1 and TRBJ2-2, with TRBD1 matching over 7 bases. This CDR3 spans 12 amino acids. After removal of 5 bases from V and 8 bases from J, the junction contained 5 bases not matched to a gene. Germline-derived CDR1 and CDR2 are DFQATT and SNEGSKA (reference sequence).

In the case of this clonotype: A read error may account for a junction end that differs from germline. This chain connects TRBV10-3 to TRBJ2-7; tentatively, D is TRBD1 or TRBD2 (5 bases each). Looked up from germline, CDR1 is ENHRY and CDR2 is SYGVKD. The CDR3 contains 13 residues. This chain's CDR3 is CTITGGGSYEQYF. The CDR3 coding sequence is TGTACCATCACAGGTGGAGGTTCTTACGAGCAGTACTTC.

V usage is TRBV27 and J usage is TRBJ2-7; weak D call: TRBD2 (5 bases). This CDR3 is built from 14 residues. CDR1 and CDR2 from the germline V gene are MNHEY and SMNVEV (reference sequence). Trimming removed 6 bases from V and 3 bases from J, with 15 bases in between. This CDR3 is CASSRLVRGYEQYF. The CDR3 region has the DNA TGTGCCAGCAGCCGCCTAGTCCGGGGCTACGAGCAGTACTTC.

As concerns this clonotype: At one end the junction does not follow the germline gene, possibly because of a read error. The chain uses TRBV7-9 and TRBJ1-1; 10 bases map to TRBD1. CDR1 and CDR2 (germline): SEHNR, FQNEAQ (reference sequence). The CDR3 is made up of 14 amino acids. The CDR3 DNA reads as TGTGCCAGCACCGGGACAGGGGTGAAGACTGAAGCTTTCTTT. Its protein product is CASTGTGVKTEAFF.

This clonotype occurred many times. The CDR3 DNA follows: TGTGCCAGCAGCTTAGGAACCTCTCCCCCCTACGAGCAGTACTTC. It translates to CASSLGTSPPYEQYF. This chain uses TRBV7-3 with TRBJ2-7; the D is unclear. The V and J ends lost 2 bases and 2 bases respectively, with 13 bases between them. The CDR3 loop spans 15 amino acids. Germline loops: CDR1 SGHTA, CDR2 FQGTGA.

This clonotype has at least ten counts. The chain combines TRBV4-3 with TRBJ2-2; D is unresolved. This CDR3 has 16 amino acids. The V and J ends lost 3 bases and 2 bases respectively, with 13 bases between them. CDR1 is LGHNA and CDR2 is YSLEER in the germline V gene. The CDR3 protein is CASSQARPANTGELFF. In nucleotides, the CDR3 is TGCGCCAGCAGCCAGGCCCGACCCGCCAACACCGGGGAGCTGTTTTTT.

This clonotype was detected only a few times. V gene TRBV10-3 combines with J gene TRBJ1-3; D is possibly TRBD1 (6 bases). The CDR3 has 13 amino acids. The V gene's germline CDR1 is ENHRY and CDR2 SYGVKD. V was pared by 10 bases and J by 2 bases, with 12 bases between. CDR3 region: CATRQAAGNTIYF. The DNA of the CDR3 is TGTGCCACCCGACAGGCGGCTGGAAACACCATATATTTT.